Each of the 17 T cell receptor beta chains below was sequenced from the same sample in a study of blood T cells in healthy people across ages (dated by TCRdb to between 2015 and 2017). Receptor amplification or capture employed 5' RACE. Reads for this sample came from an Illumina HiSeq 2500. The second PCR ran for roughly 6 to 11 cycles and used a J-beta primer mix along with a sample-barcoded 5' primer. TCRdb redid the processing of the public reads, applying fastp at Q25 and MiXCR, and retained in-frame beta chains. One record per CDR3 amino acid sequence lists the most common genes and DNA. The sample profile shows 550,000 to 650,000 distinct CDR3 sequences; about 28% of them were found once. Around 16% of the sample belongs to the ten largest clones. The specimen sequenced was blood. The receptors were gathered from a woman of 80 years or more in good health.

There are a few counts of this clonotype. Possible read error: a much larger clone is one base away. The J gene is TRBJ2-1, the V gene TRBV6-5; 7 bases agree with TRBD1. The last part of the DNA fits TRBJ2-7 better; the J call may be wrong. Per germline, CDR1 MNHEY and CDR2 SVGAGI. The CDR3 sequence is 14 residues long. CDR3 sequence reads: CASSYETGHNEQYF. CDR3 in DNA: TGTGCCAGCAGCTACGAGACAGGGCACAATGAGCAGTACTTC.

This clonotype has ten or more counts. The V call is TRBV10-3, the J call TRBJ2-6; weak D call: TRBD1 (5 bases). Germline CDR1 is ENHRY and CDR2 is SYGVKD. Trimming stripped 0 bases from V and 0 bases from J, with 6 bases between. CDR3 length: 16 amino acids. The CDR3 DNA sequence: TGTGCCATCAGTGAGTCTAGGGGCTCTGGGGCCAACGTCCTGACTTTC. It specifies CAISESRGSGANVLTF.

This rearrangement joins TRBV4-1 to TRBJ2-3; the match to TRBD2 covers 8 bases. The V segment lost 1 base and the J segment 1 base; nucleotides outside the gene matches: 4. Looked up from germline, CDR1 is MGHRA and CDR2 is YSYEKL. CDR3 length: 16 amino acids. The CDR3 DNA is TGCGCCAGCAGCCAAGCATCGCGGGGGGGCACAGATACGCAGTATTTT. Translating gives CASSQASRGGTDTQYF.

This clonotype was observed many times. V and J are TRBV30 and TRBJ2-4; possibly TRBD1 or TRBD2 for D (6 bases each). Germline V gene data show CDR1 as GTSNPN and CDR2 as SVGIG (reference sequence). With 5 bases removed from V and 13 bases from J, the gap between germline ends came to 21 bases. The CDR3 is 13 residues long. CDR3 DNA sequence: TGTGCCTGGGCTCAGACAGGACGGGGGACGCAGTACTTC. It codes for CAWAQTGRGTQYF.

For this clonotype: Just one base apart from a much larger clone, this may be a read error. The chain uses TRBV28 and TRBJ2-7; D might be TRBD1 or TRBD2, each matching 7 bases. The CDR3 covers 15 residues. CDR1 MDHEN and CDR2 SYDVKM come from the germline V gene. Here the CDR3 reads CDSKGAGRSTYEQYF. The CDR3 region has the DNA TGTGACAGCAAGGGGGCCGGGAGGAGTACCTACGAGCAGTACTTC.

Note on this clonotype: A much larger clone differs by one base, so this may be a read error. The chain couples TRBV14 to TRBJ2-1; TRBD2 matches 8 bases. The CDR3 runs to 15 residues. V shed 0 bases, J shed 10 bases, and the junction held 8 bases outside the gene matches. Germline V gene data show CDR1 as SGHDN and CDR2 as FVKESK. CDR3 bases: TGTGCCAGCAGCCAAGATCCGGGGGGGAAGGACGAGCAGTTCTTC. It yields the protein CASSQDPGGKDEQFF.

This clonotype appeared a few times. The rearrangement uses TRBV2 and TRBJ1-1, with a weak D call TRBD1 (6 bases). The V end was cut by 0 bases, the J end by 1 base, with 12 bases between. There are 16 residues in the CDR3. Germline V gives CDR1 SNHLY, CDR2 FYNNEI. The CDR3 region has the DNA TGTGCCAGCAGTGAAGCTCGTCTAGGGGGGAACACTGAAGCTTTCTTT. Encoded protein: CASSEARLGGNTEAFF.

V gene TRBV6-6 combines with J gene TRBJ2-4; D is perhaps TRBD2 (6 bases). With the DNA end fitting TRBJ2-7 better, the J assignment may be wrong. This CDR3 has 14 amino acids. The germline CDR1 and CDR2 sequences are MNHNY and SVGAGI (reference sequence). As DNA, the CDR3 is TGTGCCAGCAGGTTAACTAGCAAACCCCACGAGCAGTACTTC. This sequence encodes CASRLTSKPHEQYF.

The chain couples TRBV5-1 to TRBJ1-1; D is uncertain. V gave up 4 bases and J gave up 2 bases, with 9 bases separating them. CDR1 is SGHRS and CDR2 is YFSETQ in the germline V gene. This CDR3 is 13 amino acids long. Here the CDR3 reads CASSMDVNTEAFF. The CDR3 nucleotides read TGCGCCAGCAGCATGGACGTAAACACTGAAGCTTTCTTT.

Ten or more counts support this clonotype. This rearrangement joins TRBV20-1 to TRBJ2-3; 7 bases match TRBD2. CDR3 length equals 15 residues. Germline V gene data show CDR1 as DFQATT and CDR2 as SNEGSKA (reference sequence). The J segment lost 0 bases and the V segment lost 4 bases, leaving 7 bases of the junction unmatched. The CDR3: CSAIGASGSTDTQYF. The CDR3 region has the DNA TGCAGTGCTATTGGGGCTAGCGGAAGCACAGATACGCAGTATTTT.

This clonotype showed up many times. This chain joins TRBV3-1 and TRBJ1-1; D is perhaps TRBD1 (5 bases). The CDR3 loop spans 13 amino acids. The germline gives CDR1 LGHDT, CDR2 YNNKEL (reference sequence). Trimming pared 0 bases from V and 8 bases from J, leaving 10 bases between. The CDR3 nucleotides read TGTGCCAGCAGCCAAGAAGGGGCACGCGAAGCTTTCTTT. This gives the protein CASSQEGAREAFF.

This clonotype was recorded many times. The chain carries TRBV5-8 and TRBJ1-5, with D uncertain. The CDR3 runs to 12 residues. Trimming removed 3 bases from V and 7 bases from J, with 8 bases in between. From germline, CDR1 is SGHTS and CDR2 YDEGEE. CDR3 in amino acids: CASSSDLQPQHF. The CDR3 nucleotides read TGTGCCAGCAGCTCCGACTTACAGCCCCAGCATTTT.

This clonotype was observed a few times. The J gene is TRBJ2-2, the V gene TRBV7-6; D unresolved. Germline-derived CDR1 and CDR2 are SGHVS and FNYEAQ. V dropped 3 bases and J dropped 2 bases, with 7 bases sitting between them. CDR3 length: 14 residues. DNA of the CDR3: TGTGCCAGCAGCTTCCGAACAAACACCGGGGAGCTGTTTTTT. Translating gives CASSFRTNTGELFF. The whole variable domain, filled in from reference TRBV7-6 and TRBJ2-2, reads GAGVSQSPRYKVTKRGQDVALRCDPISGHVSLYWYRQALGQGPEFLTYFNYEAQQDKSGLPNDRFSAERPEGSISTLTIQRTEQRDSAMYRCASSFRTNTGELFFGEGSRLTVL.

The chain uses TRBV20-1 and TRBJ2-1, with D uncertain. The CDR3 is made up of 15 amino acids. Germline CDR1 and CDR2: DFQATT and SNEGSKA (reference sequence). Deletions cut 6 bases from V and 0 bases from J, with 15 bases between. The CDR3 sequence: CSAVGSRSSYNEQFF. In DNA, the CDR3 is TGCAGTGCGGTTGGTTCGAGGAGCTCCTACAATGAGCAGTTCTTC.

The CDR3 nucleotides read TGTGCCAGCAGCCAAGATCGGGGGGCGGCAAATGAAAAACTGTTTTTT. This gives the protein CASSQDRGAANEKLFF. This chain joins TRBV4-2 and TRBJ1-4, with a possible D match to TRBD1 (6 bases). The germline CDR1 and CDR2 sequences are LGHNA and YNFKEQ. The CDR3 sequence is 16 residues long. Trimming removed 0 bases from V and 5 bases from J, with 13 bases in between.

This clonotype was seen just once. A single base separates this from a much larger clone, so it may be a read error. The chain couples TRBV5-1 to TRBJ2-3; D call uncertain. Looked up from germline, CDR1 is SGHRS and CDR2 is YFSETQ. There are 14 residues in the CDR3. V lost 4 bases, J lost 5 bases, and 14 bases lay in between. CDR3: CASSRRATKDTQYF. CDR3 in DNA: TGCGCCAGCAGCCGCAGAGCGACAAAAGATACGCAGTATTTT.

The V call is TRBV7-3, the J call TRBJ2-5; D may correspond to TRBD1 or TRBD2 (5 bases each). The germline V and J ends were trimmed by 3 bases and 11 bases, with 19 bases remaining between them. The CDR3 sequence is 14 residues long. Looked up from germline, CDR1 is SGHTA and CDR2 is FQGTGA. CDR3 loop: CASSFRGRENEQYF. The DNA of the CDR3 is TGTGCCAGCAGCTTCCGGGGACGGGAAAATGAGCAGTACTTC.